This record covers a single TCR beta chain. Germline CDR1 MDHEN, CDR2 SYDVKM. Losses at the gene ends were 3 bases for V and 6 bases for J; bases not matched to a gene: 5. The CDR3 contains 14 residues. The PCR ran on 60 Vbeta and 13 Jbeta primers. In the source study's methods: Unique TCR beta chains totaled about 73 million in a later count, with about 11 million of them shared. Assay used: immunoSEQ multiplex PCR; TCRdb lists only in-frame clones, some missing. Clonal size and the V and J genes are those of that table, whereas D and trimming came from the DNA. The sample yields 90,000 to 120,000 clones, more than 70% seen once. The data stem from a study of cytomegalovirus exposure and HLA in healthy donors.

The chain recombines TRBV28 with TRBJ2-3, with TRBD1 identical over 8 bases. Sequenced sample: PBMCs. The sequence was obtained from a man younger than 40 in good health and CMV-seronegative. CDR3 residues: CASSFQGAQDTQYF. As DNA, the CDR3 is TGTGCCAGCAGTTTCCAGGGGGCACAGGATACGCAGTATTTT.